Below, 10 T cell receptor beta chains from the same sample are listed, as sequenced in a study of monozygotic twins with inflammatory bowel disease. TCRdb re-called the 5' RACE reads and gives one entry per CDR3 protein, without DNA. This sample contains roughly 170,000 distinct CDR3 sequences. The sample consisted of blood. The receptors shown here come from a human donor with ulcerative colitis or Crohn's disease, or a healthy co-twin of an affected twin (not recorded which).

The chain couples TRBV7-6 to TRBJ2-7; the TCRdb D gene call, TRBD2, has no DNA to confirm it. Looked up from germline, CDR1 is SGHVS and CDR2 is FNYEAQ. CDR3 length: 14 residues. The CDR3 sequence: CASSRLGTNYEQYF.

This sequence joins TRBV28 and TRBJ1-2; TCRdb reports TRBD1, a call that lacks DNA to check it against. Germline values: CDR1 MDHEN, CDR2 SYDVKM. This CDR3 spans 14 amino acids. The CDR3 sequence: CASSLLTGDYGYTF.

V is TRBV7-2 and J is TRBJ2-2; no DNA is available, so the TRBD2 call from TCRdb remains unchecked. The germline V gene has CDR1 SGHTA and CDR2 FQGNSA. The CDR3 has 15 residues. Here the CDR3 reads CASSPGPGGTGELFF.

The chain links TRBV29-1 to TRBJ2-7; checking the TCRdb D call of TRBD2 is not possible without DNA. The CDR3 loop spans 13 amino acids. Germline V gene lookup returns CDR1 SQVTM and CDR2 ANQGSEA. The CDR3 region is CSVERVNSYEQYF.

The rearrangement joins TRBV7-2 to TRBJ2-4; there is no DNA to check the TCRdb D call of TRBD2. This CDR3 is built from 15 residues. CDR1 SGHTA and CDR2 FQGNSA come from the germline V gene. The CDR3 sequence is CASSYFEGGVNMQYF.

The chain has TRBV29-1 and TRBJ1-1; TCRdb reports TRBD1, a call that lacks DNA to check it against. Germline CDR1 reads SQVTM; CDR2 reads ANQGSEA. This CDR3 comprises 15 residues. CDR3 region: CSARTDRDPDTEAFF.

The chain carries TRBV29-1 and TRBJ2-7; as DNA is missing, the TRBD1 call by TCRdb cannot be tested. CDR1 SQVTM and CDR2 ANQGSEA come from the germline V gene. This CDR3 is 14 amino acids long. CDR3 amino acids: CSVGDRGPTYEQYF.

The chain joins TRBV29-1 to TRBJ1-4; TCRdb designates TRBD1, a call that cannot be tested without DNA. Germline lookup yields CDR1 SQVTM and CDR2 ANQGSEA. The CDR3 extends over 14 amino acids. CDR3: CSVGGRATNEKLFF.

The chain combines TRBV20-1 with TRBJ2-1; TCRdb's D gene call, TRBD1, goes unchecked for lack of DNA. Germline assignment: CDR1 DFQATT and CDR2 SNEGSKA (reference sequence). This CDR3 has 13 residues. CDR3 protein: CSAPWGPTPEQFF.

This chain links TRBV27 with TRBJ2-1; TCRdb's D call, TRBD2, is unchecked because there is no DNA. The length of the CDR3 is 13 residues. CDR1 is MNHEY, CDR2 SMNVEV, per germline (reference sequence). CDR3 region: CASSNLKRETEFF.